This TCR beta chain originates from a study of blood T cell repertoires in COVID-19 (dated by TCRdb to the early 2020s). For context, the study as a whole: Collaborator samples came from the United States, Italy and Spain and covered acute and convalescent phases of COVID-19. Subjects who had been exposed to COVID-19, were actively infected with it, or had recovered from it provided the deeply sampled blood TCRbeta repertoires that made up the dataset. The samples were drawn from the first 160 participants of the ongoing ImmuneRACE study and from 1,254 subjects provided by 6 global collaborators. Nearly every sample came with metadata listing a de-identified subject ID, COVID-19 status, age in years and sex. The prospective study material was composed of cDNA or gDNA derived from T cells, B-cell-depleted T cells, or PBMCs. Where HLA class I and class II types were available, the types were taken from metadata supplied by the sample provider, not from assay-based typing. The repertoires were released in a freely available public database intended as a resource for research on the immune response to SARS-CoV-2.

Participants in the prospective study were aged roughly 18 to 100 years, lived in 24 United States geographic areas, and enrolled through a virtual design. To assign participants to cohorts, the prospective study relied on clinical history that participants themselves reported in a screening survey and a study questionnaire. For ImmuneRACE Cohort 3, a participant was defined as recovered based on two consecutive negative NP/OP PCR tests, clearance by a healthcare professional, or resolution of symptoms. In the prospective study, whole blood, serum and a nasopharyngeal or oropharyngeal swab were collected from each participant by mobile phlebotomists. Participants in the prospective study had the option to provide additional blood draws and questionnaires over a roughly two-month period. Blood samples from the prospective study were shipped frozen or at room temperature prior to DNA extraction.

TCRbeta CDR3 regions were amplified from genomic DNA by means of the immunoSEQ Assay, a bias-controlled multiplex PCR. Per the source publication's procedure: Within the assay, amplification of reference gene primers was used to estimate how many nucleated cells each sample contained. Sequence reads were collapsed and filtered to measure the absolute abundance of every unique TCRbeta CDR3 rearrangement. For each sample, productive Simpson clonality was calculated as the square root of Simpson's diversity index over productive rearrangements. TCRdb obtained this table from immuneACCESS and retained in-frame rearrangements with V and J assigned. These tables miss some clones; where compared with another copy, unresolved V genes account for less than half of the shortfall, and the remainder is unexplained. The D gene and trimming were derived from the DNA, and the V and J assignments and clone size from that table. Present in this sample are approximately 350,000 clones, 80% to 85% of which were seen just once. The top ten clones comprise 5% to 5.5% of the sample.

To note about this clone: There is no known antigen for this receptor. Base qualities are not provided; no much larger clone lies one nucleotide away.

The full study reports these points: The quantity of clinical and demographic metadata differed by source and by participant and was supplied without curation.

V is clipped by 4 bases and J by 7 bases, and the sequence between their germline boundaries is 10 bases long. In the germline V gene (reference sequence), CDR1 corresponds to MNHEY and CDR2 to SMNVEV. Its CDR3 holds 12 amino acids, cysteine through phenylalanine. Left in the record is the CDR3 DNA by itself, 36 bases read in frame from the first base. The origin of this receptor is a woman in her forties or fifties who had recovered from COVID-19. The source material was PBMCs or T cells enriched from blood (not recorded which). The chain uses TRBV27 and TRBJ1-2, with TRBD1 perhaps the D gene, on 5 matching bases. The sequenced DNA: TGTGCCAGCAGTTCCCACAGGAGTGGCTACACCTTC. Protein translation: CASSSHRSGYTF.